A single sample gave rise to the 28 T cell receptor beta chains below, sequenced in a study of neoadjuvant anti-PD-1 for oral cavity cancer. Sequencing was performed with immunoSEQ multiplex PCR; in TCRdb, only in-frame clones are kept and a portion is missing. Altogether 9,500 to 15,000 clones are present, 71% being singletons, with the ten largest covering approximately 2.3%. Stated time point: after neoadjuvant nivolumab, at surgical resection. This specimen consisted of PBMCs, obtained after nivolumab (anti-PD-1) treatment. These TCRs come from a person aged 40 to 85 with oral cavity squamous cell carcinoma.

This clone has only a few counts. The CDR3 bases are TGTGCCAGCTTGGGACAGTCAAACTATGGCTACACCTTC. Amino acid sequence: CASLGQSNYGYTF. The V and J genes are TRBV28 and TRBJ1-2; TRBD1 matches 7 bases. V lost 8 bases to trimming and J lost 2 bases; unmatched junction nucleotides: 5. CDR3 length: 13 residues. Germline V lookup: CDR1 MDHEN, CDR2 SYDVKM.

The rearrangement uses TRBV30 and TRBJ1-4; D is unresolved. The V end was cut by 3 bases, the J end by 8 bases, with 19 bases between. The CDR3 covers 15 residues. Germline loops: CDR1 GTSNPN, CDR2 SVGIG (reference sequence). The CDR3 coding sequence is TGTGCCTGGAGGCTGAGAAGGAGGTTTAGCGAAAAACTGTTTTTT. Amino acids: CAWRLRRRFSEKLFF.

The chain is built from TRBV7-8 and TRBJ2-5; maybe TRBD2 (5 bases). Germline V gene sequence: CDR1 SGHVS, CDR2 FQNEAQ. V lost 5 bases, J lost 6 bases, and 25 bases lay in between. CDR3 length equals 17 residues. Written as DNA, the CDR3 is TGTGCCAGCAGCCTCCCCCGCAGATTTTCTAGCATACAGACCCAGTACTTC. Translated, it gives CASSLPRRFSSIQTQYF.

This sequence joins TRBV6-6 and TRBJ2-2; TRBD2 matches 11 bases. Trimming took 7 bases from V and 7 from J; bases not matched to a gene: 11. Per the germline V gene, CDR1 is MNHNY and CDR2 is SVGAGI (reference sequence). The length of the CDR3 is 16 residues. The CDR3 DNA sequence: TGTGCCAGCACTTCGAGGCTAGCGGGGGGTATCGGGGAGCTGTTTTTT. Its protein product is CASTSRLAGGIGELFF.

This chain joins TRBV19 and TRBJ2-2; unclear D gene. CDR3 length: 15 amino acids. V dropped 7 bases and J dropped 0 bases, with 12 bases sitting between them. Germline loops: CDR1 LNHDA, CDR2 SQIVND (reference sequence). The CDR3 here is CASMLTIPNTGELFF. The CDR3 coding sequence is TGTGCCAGTATGCTGACAATCCCGAACACCGGGGAGCTGTTTTTT. The full variable domain, in which reference TRBV19 and TRBJ2-2 provide the parts outside the CDR3, is DGGITQSPKYLFRKEGQNVTLSCEQNLNHDAMYWYRQDPGQGLRLIYYSQIVNDFQKGDIAEGYSVSREKKESFPLTVTSAQKNPTAFYLCASMLTIPNTGELFFGEGSRLTVL.

V and J are TRBV11-2 and TRBJ2-7; 8 nucleotides align to TRBD2. This CDR3 contains 17 residues. Germline values: CDR1 SGHAT, CDR2 FQNNGV. V shed 3 bases, J shed 2 bases, and the junction held 12 bases outside the gene matches. The CDR3 protein is CASSFPRYQAGAYEQYF. DNA of the CDR3: TGTGCCAGCAGCTTCCCCCGTTATCAAGCGGGAGCCTACGAGCAGTACTTC. Filled out from reference TRBV11-2 and TRBJ2-7, the complete variable domain reads EAGVAQSPRYKIIEKRQSVAFWCNPISGHATLYWYQQILGQGPKLLIQFQNNGVVDDSQLPKDRFSAERLKGVDSTLKIQPAKLEDSAVYLCASSFPRYQAGAYEQYFGPGTRLTVT.

The chain combines TRBV6-5 with TRBJ2-7; maybe TRBD2 (5 bases). The CDR3 spans 15 residues. CDR1 MNHEY and CDR2 SVGAGI come from the germline V gene. Trimming stripped 2 bases from V and 1 base from J, with 12 bases between. CDR3 nucleotides: TGTGCCAGCAGTTACGGTTCCCGGGGATCCTACGAGCAGTACTTC. Translation: CASSYGSRGSYEQYF.

This clone was detected once. V usage is TRBV5-6 and J usage is TRBJ2-3; 8 nucleotides align to TRBD2. With V trimmed by 4 bases and J by 4 bases, 5 bases remained unmatched. CDR1 SGHDT and CDR2 YYEEEE come from the germline V gene. CDR3 size: 14 residues. CDR3 region: CASSIGLAADTQYF. The CDR3 DNA sequence: TGTGCCAGCAGCATCGGACTAGCCGCAGATACGCAGTATTTT.

This CDR3 reads CASSRQTNTEAFF. CDR3 DNA: TGTGCCAGCTCACGACAGACGAACACTGAAGCTTTCTTT. The chain uses TRBV6-4 and TRBJ1-1; D is possibly TRBD1 (5 bases). Trimming took 8 bases from V and 1 from J, leaving 11 bases between them. The CDR3 runs 13 residues. Germline V gives CDR1 MRHNA, CDR2 SNTAGT.

The chain joins TRBV27 to TRBJ1-3; TRBD1 might be the D (6 bases). Trimming pared 9 bases from V and 6 bases from J, leaving 21 bases between. Germline V gene sequence: CDR1 MNHEY, CDR2 SMNVEV (reference sequence). This CDR3 spans 15 amino acids. The CDR3: CARRMGGYQANTIYF. CDR3 DNA: TGTGCCAGAAGGATGGGGGGCTATCAGGCAAACACCATATATTTT.

The CDR3 here is CASSIQTNTYEQYF. The CDR3 nucleotides are TGTGCCAGCAGCATTCAGACCAACACCTACGAGCAGTACTTC. This chain links TRBV5-5 with TRBJ2-7, with no clear D. Deletions cut 4 bases from V and 2 bases from J, with 13 bases between. The CDR3 totals 14 residues. Per germline, CDR1 SGHKS and CDR2 YYEKEE (reference sequence).

V gene TRBV7-3 combines with J gene TRBJ1-4, with 10 bases lining up with TRBD1. V shed 4 bases and J 8 bases; nucleotides not matched to a gene: 1. From germline, CDR1 is SGHTA and CDR2 FQGTGA. The CDR3 runs 13 residues. Here the CDR3 DNA reads TGTGCCAGCAGCTGGACAGGGGGGGAAAAACTGTTTTTT. It encodes CASSWTGGEKLFF.

J is TRBJ1-1 and V is TRBV27; 7 nucleotides match TRBD1. V lost 3 bases to trimming and J lost 0 bases; unmatched junction nucleotides: 7. There are 16 residues in the CDR3. The germline CDR1 and CDR2 sequences are MNHEY and SMNVEV (reference sequence). DNA for the CDR3: TGTGCCAGCAGTTTGTTAGGGGGCAGGGTGAACACTGAAGCTTTCTTT. It yields the protein CASSLLGGRVNTEAFF.

The chain has TRBV7-8 and TRBJ2-7, with D perhaps TRBD2 (6 bases). V gave up 5 bases and J gave up 2 bases, with 13 bases separating them. Germline loops: CDR1 SGHVS, CDR2 FQNEAQ. The CDR3 has 14 residues. Here the CDR3 DNA reads TGTGCCAGCAGCCCTCGGGACTTAACCTACGAGCAGTACTTC. Residues: CASSPRDLTYEQYF.

The V call is TRBV29-1, the J call TRBJ2-5; possibly TRBD1 or TRBD2 for D (5 bases each). The CDR3 spans 14 residues. The germline V gene has CDR1 SQVTM and CDR2 ANQGSEA. DNA of the CDR3: TGCACCGTCCGGGACGAGTACAATCAAGAGACCCAGTACTTC. Translated: CTVRDEYNQETQYF.

The chain joins TRBV9 to TRBJ1-5; the D gene is possibly TRBD1 (5 bases). V shed 4 bases and J shed 3 bases, with 11 bases lying between them. The CDR3 is 14 residues long. The V gene's germline CDR1 is SGDLS and CDR2 YYNGEE. CDR3 protein: CASSKGTNNQPQHF. CDR3 in DNA: TGTGCCAGCAGCAAGGGGACCAACAATCAGCCCCAGCATTTT.

The CDR3 spells CASSLGWTGQETQYF. CDR3 DNA: TGTGCCAGCAGCTTGGGGTGGACAGGGCAGGAGACCCAGTACTTC. This chain links TRBV5-6 with TRBJ2-5; 8 bases are shared with TRBD1. The trim removed 0 bases at V and 5 bases at J, leaving 6 bases unmatched. Germline V gene data show CDR1 as SGHDT and CDR2 as YYEEEE. This CDR3 has 15 amino acids.

V usage is TRBV27 and J usage is TRBJ2-7; D might be TRBD2 (5 bases). Trimming pared 3 bases from V and 3 bases from J, leaving 12 bases between. Germline values: CDR1 MNHEY, CDR2 SMNVEV (reference sequence). The CDR3 is 14 residues long. The CDR3 spells CASSFSREHYEQYF. The CDR3 coding sequence is TGTGCCAGCAGTTTTTCCCGGGAACACTACGAGCAGTACTTC.

The chain combines TRBV14 with TRBJ1-4; TRBD1 might be the D (6 bases). This CDR3 has 15 amino acids. V was cut by 3 bases and J by 8 bases, with 16 bases left in between. Germline V lookup: CDR1 SGHDN, CDR2 FVKESK. The chain's CDR3 is CASSQLGGAGEKLFF. CDR3 nucleotide sequence: TGTGCCAGCAGCCAGCTGGGGGGGGCAGGAGAAAAACTGTTTTTT.

The chain has TRBV10-3 and TRBJ1-5, with 7 bases lining up with TRBD1. The V gene's germline CDR1 is ENHRY and CDR2 SYGVKD. This CDR3 comprises 15 residues. Unmatched junction bases numbered 11, after V lost 10 bases and J lost 2 bases. CDR3 sequence reads: CATQQGIMRNQPQHF. The CDR3 region has the DNA TGTGCCACCCAACAGGGGATTATGCGCAATCAGCCCCAGCATTTT.

The V and J genes are TRBV7-9 and TRBJ1-1, with 7 bases that match TRBD1. Losses at the gene ends were 5 bases for V and 4 bases for J; bases not matched to a gene: 10. Germline-derived CDR1 and CDR2 are SEHNR and FQNEAQ (reference sequence). The CDR3 has 15 residues. The CDR3 sequence: CASSKDRVYGTEAFF. In nucleotides, the CDR3 is TGTGCCAGCAGCAAAGACAGGGTGTACGGCACTGAAGCTTTCTTT.

This chain connects TRBV7-2 to TRBJ1-1; no reliable D call. In germline, CDR1 is SGHTA, CDR2 FQGNSA. The V and J ends lost 1 base and 0 bases respectively, with 6 bases between them. This CDR3 has 14 amino acids. This CDR3 reads CASSLGVVNTEAFF. CDR3 nucleotides: TGTGCCAGCAGCTTAGGAGTGGTGAACACTGAAGCTTTCTTT.

V and J are TRBV11-2 and TRBJ1-2; no reliable D call. CDR1 is SGHAT and CDR2 is FQNNGV in the germline V gene. The CDR3 totals 16 residues. The ends were cut back, 4 bases at V and 0 bases at J, with 15 bases in the middle. The CDR3 sequence is CASSSPFRGANYGYTF. DNA of the CDR3: TGTGCCAGCAGCTCTCCGTTCCGGGGAGCTAACTATGGCTACACCTTC.

V is TRBV5-1 and J is TRBJ2-3, with 10 bases fitting TRBD2. The germline V gene has CDR1 SGHRS and CDR2 YFSETQ. This CDR3 region has 17 residues. V was clipped by 0 bases and J by 1 base; unmatched bases: 5. CDR3 DNA sequence: TGCGCCAGCAGCTTGGTGGCAGGGACTAGCGGCACAGATACGCAGTATTTT. Encoded protein: CASSLVAGTSGTDTQYF.

The chain couples TRBV29-1 to TRBJ2-5; D remains ambiguous. Germline V gene data show CDR1 as SQVTM and CDR2 as ANQGSEA. V lost 5 bases to trimming and J lost 5 bases, with 15 bases between them. The CDR3 sequence is 13 residues long. The CDR3 DNA is TGCAGCGTTCTAGGGATGCCTCGGGAGACCCAGTACTTC. Translated: CSVLGMPRETQYF. Full variable domain (rest looked up from reference TRBV29-1 and TRBJ2-5): SAVISQKPSRDICQRGTSLTIQCQVDSQVTMMFWYRQQPGQSLTLIATANQGSEATYESGFVIDKFPISRPNLTFSTLTVSNMSPEDSSIYLCSVLGMPRETQYFGPGTRLLVL.

The rearrangement joins TRBV7-9 to TRBJ1-2, with TRBD1 matching 7 bases. The CDR3 extends over 17 amino acids. CDR1 is SEHNR and CDR2 is FQNEAQ in the germline V gene (reference sequence). V shed 5 bases and J 1 base; nucleotides not matched to a gene: 13. For the CDR3, the DNA is TGTGCCAGCAGCGCCCTACCCTGGACAGGAGTTAACTATGGCTACACCTTC. As protein: CASSALPWTGVNYGYTF.

This clone was counted between two and nine times. The chain uses TRBV5-1 and TRBJ1-1; a possible D gene is TRBD1 (5 bases). Trimming removed 0 bases from V and 1 base from J, with 13 bases in between. Germline loops: CDR1 SGHRS, CDR2 YFSETQ. The CDR3 covers 16 residues. CDR3 in amino acids: CASSLDWGVSNTEAFF. CDR3 bases: TGCGCCAGCAGCTTGGACTGGGGCGTTTCGAACACTGAAGCTTTCTTT.

The V and J genes are TRBV6-5 and TRBJ1-2; D is uncertain. Germline V gene sequence: CDR1 MNHEY, CDR2 SVGAGI. Between the trimmed V and J ends, which lost 4 bases and 5 bases, there was a span of 17 bases. The CDR3 covers 15 residues. For the CDR3, the DNA is TGTGCCAGCAGTTTAAACCCCCTCGACCCGTATGGCTACACCTTC. Residues: CASSLNPLDPYGYTF.